This TCR beta chain was retrieved from a study of Graves' ophthalmopathy and Graves' hyperthyroidism. This CDR3 has 14 amino acids. CDR1 is MDHEN, CDR2 SYDVKM, per germline. The germline V and J ends were trimmed by 6 bases and 4 bases, with 15 bases remaining between them. All donors with ophthalmopathy were recorded as having moderate-to-severe activity, CAS ≥3, NOSPECS ≥4 and a duration under 3 months. This clonotype was detected many times. Amplification of the TCR beta CDR3 regions used RNA transcripts (as template). RT-PCR in the first round used HTBI primers; a second-round multiplex PCR followed. TCRdb re-analysed the multiplex PCR reads in MiXCR, keeping a single row per CDR3 protein. The top ten hold approximately 1.4% of the sample, which has about 370,000 distinct CDR3 sequences, about 18% seen once.

The sequenced material came from peripheral blood. The sequence was collected from a woman under 30 with Graves' ophthalmopathy. The rearrangement links TRBV28 to TRBJ1-1; no definite D call. CDR3 coding DNA: TGTGCCAGCAGACACGCCAGGAGGATCACTGAAGCTTTCTTT. Translation: CASRHARRITEAFF. Full variable domain (rest looked up from reference TRBV28 and TRBJ1-1): DVKVTQSSRYLVKRTGEKVFLECVQDMDHENMFWYRQDPGLGLRLIYFSYDVKMKEKGDIPEGYSVSREKKERFSLILESASTNQTSMYLCASRHARRITEAFFGQGTRLTVV.